Each of the 5 T cell receptor beta chains below was sequenced from the same sample in a study of blood T cell repertoires in COVID-19 (TCRdb year 2020). The library came from the immunoSEQ multiplex PCR assay. Drawn from immuneACCESS, this table holds only the in-frame rearrangements with V and J called that TCRdb kept. Clones are partly lost; checked studies trace under half to an unresolved V gene and leave the rest unexplained. The sample records about 220,000 clones, about 84% of which are singletons. Roughly 13% of the sample is taken by the ten largest. The sample consisted of peripheral blood. The receptors here all came from a human donor in a cohort sampled during active COVID-19.

The rearrangement links TRBV21-1 to TRBJ2-1; no check of the table's D call, TRBD1, against the DNA was made. TRBV21-1 is annotated as a pseudogene. The CDR3 spans 13 residues. This chain's CDR3 is CASSNQTRGEQFF. The DNA of the CDR3 is TGTGCCAGCAGCAATCAGACCAGGGGTGAGCAGTTCTTC.

The genes are TRBV9 and TRBJ1-3, with D maybe TRBD1 (6 bases). Germline CDR1 reads SGDLS; CDR2 reads YYNGEE. Trimming cost V 1 base and J 2 bases, with 10 bases left between them. This CDR3 contains 15 residues. CDR3 in amino acids: CASSVRDTTGNTIYF. CDR3 bases: TGTGCCAGCAGCGTACGGGACACTACTGGAAACACCATATATTTT.

The CDR3 region is CASSTTKNTEAFF. DNA for the CDR3: TGTGCCAGCAGTACTACCAAAAACACTGAAGCTTTCTTT. V gene TRBV6-5 combines with J gene TRBJ1-1, with D unresolved. V lost 5 bases, J lost 2 bases, and 9 bases lay in between. The CDR3 has 13 residues. Germline V lookup: CDR1 MNHEY, CDR2 SVGAGI.

This clone showed up just once. This rearrangement joins TRBV7-9 to TRBJ1-5; 9 bases match TRBD1. Germline assignment: CDR1 SEHNR and CDR2 FQNEAQ (reference sequence). Losses at the gene ends were 5 bases for V and 4 bases for J; bases not matched to a gene: 9. The CDR3 is made up of 16 amino acids. CDR3 bases: TGTGCCAGCAGCACCACAACAGGGGGCGCAAATCAGCCCCAGCATTTT. Protein product: CASSTTTGGANQPQHF.

This rearrangement joins TRBV5-8 to TRBJ1-1; no firm D call. Germline V CDR1 and CDR2: SGHTS, YDEGEE. The ends were cut back, 1 base at V and 0 bases at J, with 7 bases in the middle. CDR3 length: 14 residues. For the CDR3, the DNA is TGTGCCAGCAGCTTGCTACTGATGAACACTGAAGCTTTCTTT. It codes for CASSLLLMNTEAFF.